Following are 10 T cell receptor beta chains from one sample sequenced in a study of T cells in Graves' hyperthyroidism and ophthalmopathy. The source material, RNA transcripts, was used to amplify TCR beta CDR3 regions. The HTBI primer set served for first-round RT-PCR of the TCR CDR3. TCRdb reprocessed the multiplex PCR reads via MiXCR and lists one record per CDR3 protein. The table includes approximately 620,000 distinct CDR3 sequences, about a sixth detected once. Sequencing was done on a sample of blood. These receptors were taken from a woman in her forties with Graves' ophthalmopathy.

The chain recombines TRBV4-1 with TRBJ1-5, with D tentatively TRBD1 (5 bases). From germline, CDR1 is MGHRA and CDR2 YSYEKL. V dropped 0 bases and J dropped 0 bases, with 12 bases sitting between them. This CDR3 region has 17 residues. The CDR3 sequence is CASSQEGGGGSNQPQHF. The CDR3 region has the DNA TGCGCCAGCAGCCAAGAAGGTGGCGGGGGTAGCAATCAGCCCCAGCATTTT.

This clonotype was counted a few times. The genes are TRBV5-5 and TRBJ1-6; no definite D call. With 1 base removed from V and 9 bases from J, the gap between germline ends came to 14 bases. CDR1 SGHKS and CDR2 YYEKEE come from the germline V gene (reference sequence). The CDR3 has 15 residues. As DNA, the CDR3 is TGTGCCAGCAGCTTGTTGGGCGGAGTTACTTCACCCCTCCACTTT. Translated, it gives CASSLLGGVTSPLHF.

This clonotype has at least ten counts. The chain employs TRBV27 and TRBJ1-1; 7 bases are a match to TRBD1. Trimming cost V 2 bases and J 4 bases; bases outside gene matches: 13. Looked up from germline, CDR1 is MNHEY and CDR2 is SMNVEV (reference sequence). CDR3 length: 17 residues. The CDR3 spells CASSLGWGQGGRTEAFF. CDR3 DNA sequence: TGTGCCAGCAGTTTAGGGTGGGGTCAGGGGGGACGCACTGAAGCTTTCTTT.

The chain is built from TRBV28 and TRBJ2-7; the D is unclear. This CDR3 is built from 14 residues. In germline, CDR1 is MDHEN, CDR2 SYDVKM. Between the trimmed V and J ends, which lost 1 base and 2 bases, there was a span of 9 bases. The CDR3 is CASSLLHEPYEQYF. The CDR3 coding sequence is TGTGCCAGCAGTTTATTACACGAACCCTACGAGCAGTACTTC.

The chain carries TRBV7-8 and TRBJ2-7; D unresolved. The germline V gene has CDR1 SGHVS and CDR2 FQNEAQ. The CDR3 runs 12 residues. Trimming shortened V by 1 base and J by 6 bases, and 7 bases separated the two germline ends. CDR3 loop: CASSLVHGEQYF. The CDR3 bases are TGTGCCAGCAGCTTAGTACATGGCGAGCAGTACTTC.

The chain is built from TRBV15 and TRBJ2-5, with 7 bases fitting TRBD1. Germline CDR1 is LNHNV and CDR2 is YYDKDF (reference sequence). The V and J ends lost 0 bases and 13 bases, in that order; junction bases with no gene match: 8. CDR3 length equals 13 residues. CDR3 in amino acids: CATSRDGATGMYF. As DNA, the CDR3 is TGTGCCACCAGCAGAGATGGGGCGACAGGGATGTACTTC.

This clonotype has at least ten counts. V and J are TRBV5-1 and TRBJ2-7, with TRBD2 matching over 12 bases. The CDR3 totals 17 residues. Germline trimming cut 1 base from V and 1 base from J; bases unmatched to any gene: 6. The V gene's germline CDR1 is SGHRS and CDR2 YFSETQ. The chain's CDR3 is CASSLTAGTSGSYEQYF. CDR3 DNA: TGCGCCAGCAGCTTGACAGCCGGGACTAGCGGGTCCTACGAGCAGTACTTC.

The J gene is TRBJ1-1, the V gene TRBV10-3; no firm D call. V was pared by 2 bases and J by 0 bases, with 4 bases between. Per the germline V gene, CDR1 is ENHRY and CDR2 is SYGVKD. This CDR3 contains 13 residues. This chain's CDR3 is CAISERLNTEAFF. CDR3 DNA: TGTGCCATCAGTGAGAGGTTGAACACTGAAGCTTTCTTT.

V gene TRBV20-1 combines with J gene TRBJ1-2, with 7 nucleotides matching TRBD1. Trimming removed 0 bases from V and 4 bases from J; junction bases left unmatched: 5. There are 14 residues in the CDR3. Germline CDR1 DFQATT, CDR2 SNEGSKA (reference sequence). Here the CDR3 reads CSARDTRGAYGYTF. The DNA of the CDR3 is TGCAGTGCTAGAGACACCAGGGGGGCCTATGGCTACACCTTC.

This rearrangement joins TRBV30 to TRBJ1-1; no reliable D call. CDR1 GTSNPN and CDR2 SVGIG come from the germline V gene (reference sequence). The CDR3 has 14 amino acids. With 3 bases removed from V and 0 bases from J, the gap between germline ends came to 11 bases. The CDR3 DNA reads TGTGCCTGGAGCCCCCCTCACCTGAACACTGAAGCTTTCTTT. Encoded protein: CAWSPPHLNTEAFF. Complete variable domain (other parts from reference TRBV30 and TRBJ1-1): SQTIHQWPATLVQPVGSPLSLECTVEGTSNPNLYWYRQAAGRGLQLLFYSVGIGQISSEVPQNLSASRPQDRQFILSSKKLLLSDSGFYLCAWSPPHLNTEAFFGQGTRLTVV.